This T cell receptor (beta chain) is from a study of PD-L1 blockade in urothelial cancer. Clones were read by immunoSEQ multiplex PCR, and TCRdb kept only the in-frame ones, dropping some. Of tens of thousands of clones listed, 82% are singletons. V trimming: 6 bases; J trimming: 0 bases; junction bases outside the gene matches: 8. This CDR3 contains 16 residues. Germline V gene lookup returns CDR1 SNHLY and CDR2 FYNNEI. Time point specified: pretreatment peripheral blood. Sample numbers ranged from 1 to 8 per patient, encompassing pretreatment and on-treatment collections. The receptor was isolated from a man between 45 and 60 years old with urothelial cancer. Material: PBMCs, obtained around atezolizumab (anti-PD-L1) treatment. This sequence joins TRBV2 and TRBJ1-5; 7 bases are a match to TRBD1. CDR3 DNA sequence: TGTGCCAGCAGGCTGACAGGGTCCTATAGCAATCAGCCCCAGCATTTT. Its translation: CASRLTGSYSNQPQHF.